Listed below are T cell receptor beta chains from one sample, sequenced in a study of cytomegalovirus exposure and HLA in healthy donors. Assay: immunoSEQ multiplex PCR; the TCRdb copy retains only in-frame clones and omits some. Altogether under 200,000 clones are present, 62% being singletons, with the ten largest covering 2.5% to 3%. Source material: PBMCs. Every receptor here comes from a man aged 40-55 years in good health and CMV-seronegative. The CDR3 runs from the conserved cysteine through the conserved F or W. A D gene is named only where the DNA matches it firmly. Clone size, where shown, is once, few, many, or a class for clones that have expanded.

>TRBD1|-|TRBV29-1|TRBJ1-1
CSIMGNTGVNTEAFF
TGCAGCATAATGGGAAATACAGGGGTGAACACTGAAGCTTTCTTT
>-|few|TRBV4-3|TRBJ1-6
CASSQDPRVAGPLHF
TGCGCCAGCAGCCAAGACCCCAGGGTGGCAGGCCCCCTCCACTTT
>TRBD1|-|TRBV14|TRBJ2-7
CASSPLLTGGIYEQYF
TGTGCCAGCAGCCCCCTTTTGACAGGGGGCATCTACGAGCAGTACTTC
>-|few|TRBV6-5|TRBJ2-7
CASSRDTVTYEQYF
TGTGCCAGCAGTCGGGACACCGTCACCTACGAGCAGTACTTC
>-|-|TRBV5-4|TRBJ2-7
CASSLGRNSYEQYF
TGTGCCAGCAGCCTGGGGCGGAACTCCTACGAGCAGTACTTC
>-|-|TRBV5-4|TRBJ1-3
CASSLAQGSGNTIYF
TGTGCCAGCAGCTTGGCACAGGGCTCAGGAAACACCATATATTTT
>-|-|TRBV4-2|TRBJ1-6
CASSQDGTESPLHF
TGTGCCAGCAGCCAAGATGGAACAGAATCACCCCTCCACTTT
>-|-|TRBV6-1|TRBJ2-6
CASIGAGANVLTF
TGTGCCAGCATAGGGGCAGGGGCCAACGTCCTGACTTTC
>TRBD1|-|TRBV4-1|TRBJ2-1
CASSQDGRGRDNEQFF
TGCGCCAGCAGCCAAGACGGCAGGGGGCGCGACAATGAGCAGTTCTTC
>-|-|TRBV5-1|TRBJ2-3
CASSSGDTDTQYF
TGCGCCAGCAGCTCCGGGGACACAGATACGCAGTATTTT
>-|-|TRBV4-1|TRBJ2-2
CASSQSSGMDTGELFF
TGCGCCAGCAGCCAATCCTCGGGGATGGACACCGGGGAGCTGTTTTTT
>TRBD1|-|TRBV5-1|TRBJ2-2
CASSKDRAKNTGELFF
TGCGCCAGCAGCAAGGACAGGGCAAAAAACACCGGGGAGCTGTTTTTT
>TRBD1|few|TRBV11-3|TRBJ2-1
CASSPDRGNEQFF
TGTGCCAGCAGCCCTGACAGGGGAAATGAGCAGTTCTTC
>TRBD1|-|TRBV19|TRBJ1-1
CASSSRQGRAEAFF
TGTGCCAGTAGTAGCCGACAGGGTCGCGCTGAAGCTTTCTTT
>-|once|TRBV10-3|TRBJ1-1
CAIRSGTEAFF
TGTGCCATCAGGTCCGGGACTGAAGCTTTCTTT
>-|few|TRBV7-2|TRBJ2-3
CASSRSLRTSTDTQYF
TGTGCCAGCAGCCGCTCTTTGCGGACTAGCACAGATACGCAGTATTTT
>TRBD1|-|TRBV6-5|TRBJ1-2
CASTGGYGYTF
TGTGCCAGCACAGGGGGCTATGGCTACACCTTC
>TRBD1|few|TRBV4-3|TRBJ1-2
CASSQGGQGGYGYTF
TGCGCCAGCAGCCAAGGGGGACAGGGGGGCTATGGCTACACCTTC
>TRBD2|-|TRBV9|TRBJ2-7
CASSVNSGSPHEQYF
TGTGCCAGCAGCGTAAACAGCGGGAGCCCCCACGAGCAGTACTTC
>-|few|TRBV20-1|TRBJ1-1
CSGGGMAEAFF
TGCAGTGGAGGGGGAATGGCTGAAGCTTTCTTT
>-|-|TRBV25-1|TRBJ2-7
CASKEANSYEQYF
TGTGCCAGCAAGGAGGCCAACTCCTACGAGCAGTACTTC
>TRBD1|-|TRBV2|TRBJ1-1
CASNLQGVTEAFF
TGTGCCAGCAACTTACAGGGGGTCACTGAAGCTTTCTTT
>-|-|TRBV7-3|TRBJ1-2
CASSSGQNYGYTF
TGTGCCAGCAGCTCCGGACAGAACTATGGCTACACCTTC
>-|-|TRBV4-1|TRBJ1-2
CASSQAGVGYGYTF
TGCGCCAGCAGCCAAGCGGGGGTTGGCTATGGCTACACCTTC
>TRBD1|many|TRBV30|TRBJ1-1
CARSQGGNTEAFF
TGTGCCCGATCTCAGGGGGGGAACACTGAAGCTTTCTTT
>-|few|TRBV27|TRBJ2-1
CASSLSSGPGNEQFF
TGTGCCAGCAGTTTATCCAGCGGCCCTGGAAATGAGCAGTTCTTC
>-|once|TRBV19|TRBJ1-4
CASSMDGTLVNEKLFF
TGTGCCAGTAGTATGGACGGGACTCTAGTTAATGAAAAACTGTTTTTT
>TRBD1|-|TRBV18|TRBJ1-5
CASSLFTGGRNQPQHF
TGTGCCAGCTCACTTTTTACAGGGGGCCGGAATCAGCCCCAGCATTTT
>-|once|TRBV5-1|TRBJ2-7
CASSPKGTRSYEQYF
TGCGCCAGCAGCCCCAAGGGGACTCGCTCCTACGAGCAGTACTTC
>TRBD2|few|TRBV28|TRBJ2-7
CASSFPGGRSYEQYF
TGTGCCAGCAGTTTCCCGGGGGGAAGATCCTACGAGCAGTACTTC
>-|-|TRBV27|TRBJ2-7
CASSPSLVNWDEQYF
TGTGCCAGCAGTCCCTCACTAGTTAACTGGGACGAGCAGTACTTC
>TRBD1|-|TRBV6-5|TRBJ1-1
CASSQGQPNTEAFF
TGTGCCAGCAGTCAGGGACAGCCTAACACTGAAGCTTTCTTT
>-|-|TRBV6-5|TRBJ2-7
CASSRGAGYEQYF
TGTGCCAGCAGTCGGGGGGCCGGATACGAGCAGTACTTC
>TRBD2|-|TRBV9|TRBJ2-3
CASSTRKGAAGVRTDTQYF
TGTGCCAGCAGCACAAGAAAAGGGGCAGCGGGGGTAAGGACAGATACGCAGTATTTT
>-|-|TRBV7-9|TRBJ2-7
CASSPGQSYEQYF
TGTGCCAGCAGCCCAGGACAGTCCTACGAGCAGTACTTC
>-|medium-sized|TRBV6-5|TRBJ1-4
CASSQGRDEKLFF
TGTGCCAGCAGTCAGGGGAGGGATGAAAAACTGTTTTTT
>-|-|TRBV11-3|TRBJ2-1
CASSYRVSEQFF
TGTGCCAGCAGCTACAGGGTTAGCGAGCAGTTCTTC